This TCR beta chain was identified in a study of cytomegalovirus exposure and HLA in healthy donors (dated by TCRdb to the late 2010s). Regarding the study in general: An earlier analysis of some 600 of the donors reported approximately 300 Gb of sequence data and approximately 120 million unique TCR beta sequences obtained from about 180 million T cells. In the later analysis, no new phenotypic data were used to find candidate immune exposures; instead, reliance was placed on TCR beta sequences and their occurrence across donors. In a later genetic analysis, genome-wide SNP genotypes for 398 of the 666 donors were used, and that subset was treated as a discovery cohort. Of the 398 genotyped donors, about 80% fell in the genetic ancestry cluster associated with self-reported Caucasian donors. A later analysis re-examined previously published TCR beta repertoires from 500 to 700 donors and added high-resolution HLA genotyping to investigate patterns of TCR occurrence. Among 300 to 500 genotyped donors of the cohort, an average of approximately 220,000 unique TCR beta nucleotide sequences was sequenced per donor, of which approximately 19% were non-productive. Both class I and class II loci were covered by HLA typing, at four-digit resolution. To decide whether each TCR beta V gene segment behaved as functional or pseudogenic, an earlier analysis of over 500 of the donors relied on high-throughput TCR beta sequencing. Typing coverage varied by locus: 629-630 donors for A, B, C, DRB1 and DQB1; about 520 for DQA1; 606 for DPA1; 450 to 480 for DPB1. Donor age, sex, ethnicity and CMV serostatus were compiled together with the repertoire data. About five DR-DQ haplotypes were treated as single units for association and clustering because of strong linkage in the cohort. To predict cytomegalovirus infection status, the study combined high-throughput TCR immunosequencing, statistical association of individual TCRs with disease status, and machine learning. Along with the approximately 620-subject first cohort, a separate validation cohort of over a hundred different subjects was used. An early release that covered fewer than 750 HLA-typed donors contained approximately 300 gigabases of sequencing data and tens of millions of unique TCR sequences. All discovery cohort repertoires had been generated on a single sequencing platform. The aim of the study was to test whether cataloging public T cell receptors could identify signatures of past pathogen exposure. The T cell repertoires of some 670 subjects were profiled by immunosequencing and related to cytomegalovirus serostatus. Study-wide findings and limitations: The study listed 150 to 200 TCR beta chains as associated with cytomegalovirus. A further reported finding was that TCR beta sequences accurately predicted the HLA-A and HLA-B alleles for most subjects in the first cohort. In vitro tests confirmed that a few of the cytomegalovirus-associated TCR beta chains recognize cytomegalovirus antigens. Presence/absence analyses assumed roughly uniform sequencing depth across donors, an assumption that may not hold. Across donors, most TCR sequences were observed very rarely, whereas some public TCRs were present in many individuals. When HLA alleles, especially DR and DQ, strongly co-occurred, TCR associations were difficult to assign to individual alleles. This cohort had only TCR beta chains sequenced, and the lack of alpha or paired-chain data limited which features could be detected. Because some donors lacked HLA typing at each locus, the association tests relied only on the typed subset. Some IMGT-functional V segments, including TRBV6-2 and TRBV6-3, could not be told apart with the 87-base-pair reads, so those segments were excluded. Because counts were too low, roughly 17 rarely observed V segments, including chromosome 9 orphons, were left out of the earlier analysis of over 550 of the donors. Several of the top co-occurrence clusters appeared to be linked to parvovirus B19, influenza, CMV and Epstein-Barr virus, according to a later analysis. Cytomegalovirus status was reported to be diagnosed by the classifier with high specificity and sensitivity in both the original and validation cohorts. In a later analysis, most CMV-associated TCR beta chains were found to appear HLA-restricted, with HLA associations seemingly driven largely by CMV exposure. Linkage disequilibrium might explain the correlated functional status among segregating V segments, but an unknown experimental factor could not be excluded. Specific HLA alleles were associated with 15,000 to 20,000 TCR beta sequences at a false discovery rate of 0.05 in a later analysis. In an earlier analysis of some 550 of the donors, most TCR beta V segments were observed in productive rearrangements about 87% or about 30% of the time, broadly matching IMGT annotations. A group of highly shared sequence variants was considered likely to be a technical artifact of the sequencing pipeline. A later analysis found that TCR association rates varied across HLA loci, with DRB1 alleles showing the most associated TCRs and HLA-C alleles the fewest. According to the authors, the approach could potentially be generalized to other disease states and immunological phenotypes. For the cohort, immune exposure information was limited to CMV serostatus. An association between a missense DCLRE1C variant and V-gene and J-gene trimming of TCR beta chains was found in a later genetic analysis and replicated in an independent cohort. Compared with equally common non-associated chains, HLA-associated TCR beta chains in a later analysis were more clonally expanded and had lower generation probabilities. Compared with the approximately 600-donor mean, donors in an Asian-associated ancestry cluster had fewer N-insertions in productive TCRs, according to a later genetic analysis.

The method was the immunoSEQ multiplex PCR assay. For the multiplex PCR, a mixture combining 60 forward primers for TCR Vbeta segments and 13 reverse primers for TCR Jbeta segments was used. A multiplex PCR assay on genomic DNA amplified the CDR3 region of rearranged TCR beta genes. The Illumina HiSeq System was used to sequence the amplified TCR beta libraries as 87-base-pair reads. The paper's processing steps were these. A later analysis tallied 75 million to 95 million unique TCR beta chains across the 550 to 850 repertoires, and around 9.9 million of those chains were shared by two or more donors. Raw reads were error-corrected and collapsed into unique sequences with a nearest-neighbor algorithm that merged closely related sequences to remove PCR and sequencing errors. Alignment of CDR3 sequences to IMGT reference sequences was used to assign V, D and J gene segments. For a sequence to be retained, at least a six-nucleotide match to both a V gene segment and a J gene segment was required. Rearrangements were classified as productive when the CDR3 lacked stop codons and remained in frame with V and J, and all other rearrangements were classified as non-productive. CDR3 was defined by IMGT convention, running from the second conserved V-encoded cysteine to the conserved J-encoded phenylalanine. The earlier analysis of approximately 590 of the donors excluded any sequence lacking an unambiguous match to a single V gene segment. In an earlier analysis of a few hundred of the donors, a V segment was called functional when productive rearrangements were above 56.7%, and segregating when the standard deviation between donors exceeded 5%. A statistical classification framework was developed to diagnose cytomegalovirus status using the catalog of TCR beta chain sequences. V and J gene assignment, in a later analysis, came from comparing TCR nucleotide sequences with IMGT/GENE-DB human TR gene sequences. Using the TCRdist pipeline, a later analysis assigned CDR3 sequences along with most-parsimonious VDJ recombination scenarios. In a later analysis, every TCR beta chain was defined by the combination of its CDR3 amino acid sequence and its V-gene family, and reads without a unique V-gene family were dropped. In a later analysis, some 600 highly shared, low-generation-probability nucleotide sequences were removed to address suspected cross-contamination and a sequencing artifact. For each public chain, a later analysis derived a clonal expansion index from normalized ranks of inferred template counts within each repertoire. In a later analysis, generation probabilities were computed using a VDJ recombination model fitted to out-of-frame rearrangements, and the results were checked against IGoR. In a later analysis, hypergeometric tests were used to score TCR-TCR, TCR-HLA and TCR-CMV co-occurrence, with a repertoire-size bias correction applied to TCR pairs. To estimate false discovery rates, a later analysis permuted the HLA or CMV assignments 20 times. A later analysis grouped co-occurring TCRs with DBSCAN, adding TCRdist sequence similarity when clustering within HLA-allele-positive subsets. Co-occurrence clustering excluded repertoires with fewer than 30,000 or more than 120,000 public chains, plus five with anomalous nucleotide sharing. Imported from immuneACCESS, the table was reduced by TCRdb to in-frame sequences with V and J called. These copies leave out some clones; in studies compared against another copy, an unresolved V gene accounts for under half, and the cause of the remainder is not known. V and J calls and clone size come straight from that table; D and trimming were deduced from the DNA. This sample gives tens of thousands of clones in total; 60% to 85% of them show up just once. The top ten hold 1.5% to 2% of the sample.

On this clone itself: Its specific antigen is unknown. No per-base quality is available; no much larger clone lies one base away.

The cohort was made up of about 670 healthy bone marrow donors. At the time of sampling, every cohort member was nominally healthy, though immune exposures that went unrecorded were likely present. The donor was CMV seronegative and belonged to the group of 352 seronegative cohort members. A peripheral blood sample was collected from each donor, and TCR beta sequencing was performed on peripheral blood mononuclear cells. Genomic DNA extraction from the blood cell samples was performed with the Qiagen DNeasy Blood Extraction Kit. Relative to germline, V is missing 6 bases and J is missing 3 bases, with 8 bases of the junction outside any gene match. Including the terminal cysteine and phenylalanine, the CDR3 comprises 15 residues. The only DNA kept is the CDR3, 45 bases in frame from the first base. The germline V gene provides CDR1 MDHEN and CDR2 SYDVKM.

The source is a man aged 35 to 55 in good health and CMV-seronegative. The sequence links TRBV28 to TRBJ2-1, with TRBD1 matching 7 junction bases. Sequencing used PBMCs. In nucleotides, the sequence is TGTGCCAGCAGGTCCGGGACAGATTTCTACAATGAGCAGTTCTTC. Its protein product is CASRSGTDFYNEQFF.